This T cell receptor beta chain was retrieved from a study of PD-L1 blockade in urothelial cancer. Study overall: Patients had received 0 to 3 prior chemotherapy regimens. A median about 140,000 T cells were found in blood samples.

Concerning this clone itself: What it binds is unknown.

The CDR3 spans 16 residues. The V gene end was trimmed by 4 bases and the J gene end by 1 base; junction bases not matched to a gene: 6. The germline V gene has CDR1 SNHLY and CDR2 FYNNEI. The study's findings and limits: Better progression-free and overall survival followed lower pretreatment blood clonality. The study found that durable-benefit patients expanded tumor-associated blood clones more at 3 weeks.

The time point denotes: pretreatment peripheral blood. Assay: immunoSEQ multiplex PCR; the TCRdb copy retains only in-frame clones and omits some. This sample carries roughly 63,000 clones, about 76% of them seen once, and the ten largest clones take 3% to 4%. The sample was PBMCs, taken around atezolizumab (anti-PD-L1) treatment. The TCR sequence derives from a man in his 70s with urothelial cancer. The V and J genes are TRBV2 and TRBJ2-2; TRBD2 agrees at 7 bases. Written as DNA, the CDR3 is TGTGCCAGCAGTGTAATGGGCGGGGGGAACACCGGGGAGCTGTTTTTT. This sequence encodes CASSVMGGGNTGELFF.